The 17 T cell receptor beta chains presented below share a single source sample, sequenced in a study of T cells expressing NK-cell markers. TCRdb re-called the 5' RACE reads; one entry per CDR3 protein, DNA not given. This sample's table has about 400,000 distinct CDR3 sequences. Sequencing used blood T cells: a sorted CD56 or NKG2C T cell subset, CD4+ or CD8+ T cells, or bulk PBMC T cells (not recorded which). The receptors come from a woman aged 45-60 years in good health.

The chain combines TRBV29-1 with TRBJ2-3; TCRdb proposes TRBD2, but this gene call is untestable without DNA. The CDR3 covers 15 residues. CDR1 is SQVTM and CDR2 is ANQGSEA in the germline V gene. The CDR3 reads CSVEYPSGRRGTQYF.

The rearrangement uses TRBV20-1 and TRBJ1-5; no DNA is available, so the TRBD1 call from TCRdb remains unchecked. The CDR3 consists of 13 residues. CDR1 is DFQATT and CDR2 is SNEGSKA in the germline V gene (reference sequence). The CDR3 loop reads CSAVAGKEEAQHF.

V usage is TRBV3-1 and J usage is TRBJ2-7; TCRdb calls TRBD2, which cannot be checked without DNA. Germline-derived CDR1 and CDR2 are LGHDT and YNNKEL (reference sequence). The CDR3 is 13 amino acids. The CDR3 loop reads CASSQDSGSFEYF.

V gene TRBV12-3 or TRBV12-4 combines with J gene TRBJ2-3. The CDR3 extends over 14 amino acids. The CDR3 sequence: CASTSRRVADTQYF.

J is TRBJ2-2 and V is TRBV5-1; TCRdb picks TRBD2, but there is no DNA to check that call. This CDR3 comprises 16 residues. Germline V lookup: CDR1 SGHRS, CDR2 YFSETQ. The CDR3 spells CASSLMLAGGSGELFF.

V is TRBV5-1 and J is TRBJ1-3; TCRdb selects TRBD1, and the lack of DNA leaves this call unchecked. The CDR3 length is 16 residues. Germline lookup yields CDR1 SGHRS and CDR2 YFSETQ. The CDR3 loop reads CASSAEQGTVLDTIYF.

The V call is TRBV5-6, the J call TRBJ2-3; the TCRdb call, TRBD2, lacks DNA for checking. This CDR3 contains 13 residues. Germline V CDR1 and CDR2: SGHDT, YYEEEE. CDR3 region: CASSLAGGDTQYF. Variable domain in full (rest from reference TRBV5-6 and TRBJ2-3): DAGVTQSPTHLIKTRGQQVTLRCSPKSGHDTVSWYQQALGQGPQFIFQYYEEEERQRGNFPDRFSGHQFPNYSSELNVNALLLGDSALYLCASSLAGGDTQYFGPGTRLTVL.

The chain joins TRBV20-1 to TRBJ2-7. Looked up from germline, CDR1 is DFQATT and CDR2 is SNEGSKA (reference sequence). This CDR3 comprises 13 residues. The CDR3 region is CSAGLSIDYEQYF.

The chain recombines TRBV25-1 with TRBJ2-1; TCRdb calls TRBD1, which cannot be checked without DNA. From germline, CDR1 is MGHDK and CDR2 SYGVNS. The CDR3 runs to 13 residues. The CDR3 sequence: CASSDPGPDEQFF. Full variable domain (remainder filled in from reference TRBV25-1 and TRBJ2-1): EADIYQTPRYLVIGTGKKITLECSQTMGHDKMYWYQQDPGMELHLIHYSYGVNSTEKGDLSSESTVSRIRTEHFPLTLESARPSHTSQYLCASSDPGPDEQFFGPGTRLTVL.

The CDR3 region is CASSHTLAGVGEQFF. V gene TRBV4-1 combines with J gene TRBJ2-1; TCRdb's D call, TRBD2, is unchecked because there is no DNA. CDR3 length equals 15 residues. CDR1 is MGHRA, CDR2 YSYEKL, per germline.

The chain combines TRBV10-2 with TRBJ2-1; TCRdb's D gene call, TRBD2, goes unchecked for lack of DNA. This CDR3 region has 15 residues. In germline, CDR1 is WSHSY, CDR2 SAAADI. CDR3 sequence reads: CASTDRDYGDNEQFF.

This chain's CDR3 is CSAKAVAWVRDTQYF. J is TRBJ2-3 and V is TRBV20-1. Germline CDR1 and CDR2: DFQATT and SNEGSKA (reference sequence). The CDR3 sequence is 15 residues long.

The genes are TRBV12-3 or TRBV12-4 and TRBJ2-1; TCRdb returns TRBD2, unconfirmable since there is no DNA. The CDR3 covers 12 residues. CDR3: CASTGRGGEQFF.

This chain connects TRBV11-3 to TRBJ2-3; the D call of TRBD1 rests on TCRdb alone, since no DNA is present to check it. The V gene's germline CDR1 is SGHNT and CDR2 YENEEA. The CDR3 totals 15 residues. CDR3 sequence: CAIPFFAGEGDTQYF.

This chain links TRBV19 with TRBJ2-7; TCRdb indicates TRBD1, and absent DNA this call remains unverified. CDR1 is LNHDA, CDR2 SQIVND, per germline (reference sequence). The CDR3 is made up of 17 amino acids. Here the CDR3 reads CASSPQYGTGKIHEQYF.

The rearrangement uses TRBV30 and TRBJ2-3; the TCRdb call, TRBD1, lacks DNA for checking. Germline lookup yields CDR1 GTSNPN and CDR2 SVGIG (reference sequence). The CDR3 extends over 17 amino acids. The CDR3 reads CAWSSEGAARITDTQYF.

The rearrangement links TRBV7-9 to TRBJ1-2. Germline assignment: CDR1 SEHNR and CDR2 FQNEAQ (reference sequence). CDR3 length: 11 amino acids. The CDR3 protein is CASSRVGGYTF.